The rows below give T cell receptor beta chains drawn from one sample of a study of shared clonotypes between healthy human individuals. Method: immunoSEQ multiplex PCR; TCRdb's copy keeps in-frame clones and lacks some. In the table there are about 610,000 clones, about 97% of which are singletons. Material for sequencing was naive CD4+ T cells sorted from blood. The receptors stem from a woman under 40 in good health. Both conserved end residues are part of each CDR3. The D gene is left open where the match is weak. Clone size is stated in some rows and not others, as once, few, many or a class when expanded.

j_gene: TRBJ2-7
abundance: -
v_gene: TRBV4-1
d_gene: -
len: 15
CDR3nt: TGCGCCAGCAGCCAAGTTCCTAGATCTGGCTACGAGCAGTACTTC
CDR3aa: CASSQVPRSGYEQYF

j_gene: TRBJ2-2
abundance: -
v_gene: TRBV2
d_gene: -
len: 15
CDR3nt: TGTGCCAGCAGTGAAGCCAGGCCCGGGGCGGGGGAGCTGTTTTTT
CDR3aa: CASSEARPGAGELFF

j_gene: TRBJ2-3
abundance: -
v_gene: TRBV2
d_gene: TRBD2
len: 18
CDR3nt: TGTGCCAGCAGCGGAACTAGCGGGAGAAAGGAAGGCACAGATACGCAGTATTTT
CDR3aa: CASSGTSGRKEGTDTQYF

j_gene: TRBJ2-1
abundance: once
v_gene: TRBV2
d_gene: -
len: 15
CDR3nt: TGTGCCAGCAGTGACGGGCTTAACGTCTACAATGAGCAGTTCTTC
CDR3aa: CASSDGLNVYNEQFF

j_gene: TRBJ2-5
abundance: -
v_gene: TRBV11-2
d_gene: TRBD2
len: 14
CDR3nt: TGTGCCAGCAGTTTGACTAGCGTTGGGGAGACCCAGTACTTC
CDR3aa: CASSLTSVGETQYF

j_gene: TRBJ1-1
abundance: -
v_gene: TRBV5-1
d_gene: TRBD1
len: 15
CDR3nt: TGCGCCAGCAGCTCGAGCGGGACAGGGGGTACTGAAGCTTTCTTT
CDR3aa: CASSSSGTGGTEAFF

j_gene: TRBJ2-2
abundance: once
v_gene: TRBV2
d_gene: -
len: 13
CDR3nt: TGTGCCAGCAGTCTCGAAGCGACCGGGGAGCTGTTTTTT
CDR3aa: CASSLEATGELFF

j_gene: TRBJ2-1
abundance: -
v_gene: TRBV7-9
d_gene: TRBD2
len: 15
CDR3nt: TGTGCCAGCAGCCCAGCGGGAGTTTCCGTCAATGAGCAGTTCTTC
CDR3aa: CASSPAGVSVNEQFF

j_gene: TRBJ1-1
abundance: -
v_gene: TRBV28
d_gene: -
len: 13
CDR3nt: TGTGCCAGCACCAATTCGCAGAACACTGAAGCTTTCTTT
CDR3aa: CASTNSQNTEAFF

j_gene: TRBJ2-4
abundance: -
v_gene: TRBV7-2
d_gene: -
len: 16
CDR3nt: TGTGCCAGCAGCCGCGGGACCGAGGTAGCCAAAAACATTCAGTACTTC
CDR3aa: CASSRGTEVAKNIQYF

j_gene: TRBJ2-3
abundance: -
v_gene: TRBV4-1
d_gene: TRBD2
len: 19
CDR3nt: TGCGCCAGCAGCCAAGCTCTAGCGGGAGGGCAGCGGGCGAAAGATACGCAGTATTTT
CDR3aa: CASSQALAGGQRAKDTQYF

j_gene: TRBJ2-1
abundance: -
v_gene: TRBV6-5
d_gene: -
len: 12
CDR3nt: TGTGCCAGCTTCAGCTCCTACAATGAGCAGTTCTTC
CDR3aa: CASFSSYNEQFF

j_gene: TRBJ1-2
abundance: -
v_gene: TRBV6-5
d_gene: -
len: 12
CDR3nt: TGTGCCAGCAGCCGATCTGAGGGAGGCTACACCTTC
CDR3aa: CASSRSEGGYTF

j_gene: TRBJ1-5
abundance: -
v_gene: TRBV6-6
d_gene: -
len: 15
CDR3nt: TGTGCCAGCAGTTACTCCCAGATTAGCAATCAGCCCCAGCATTTT
CDR3aa: CASSYSQISNQPQHF

j_gene: TRBJ1-1
abundance: -
v_gene: TRBV19
d_gene: -
len: 14
CDR3nt: TGTGCCAGTAGTATTTCCCACCTGAACACTGAAGCTTTCTTT
CDR3aa: CASSISHLNTEAFF

j_gene: TRBJ1-2
abundance: -
v_gene: TRBV5-1
d_gene: TRBD1
len: 15
CDR3nt: TGCGCCAGCAGCCCCTCGACAGGGGGCGCCTATGGCTACACCTTC
CDR3aa: CASSPSTGGAYGYTF

j_gene: TRBJ2-2
abundance: -
v_gene: TRBV27
d_gene: -
len: 13
CDR3nt: TGTGCCAGCAGTTTAGAGGGCACCGGGGAGCTGTTTTTT
CDR3aa: CASSLEGTGELFF

j_gene: TRBJ2-5
abundance: -
v_gene: TRBV15
d_gene: TRBD1
len: 17
CDR3nt: TGTGCCACCAGCAGGGCCTATGAGAGACAGGGTCGAGAGACCCAGTACTTC
CDR3aa: CATSRAYERQGRETQYF

j_gene: TRBJ2-1
abundance: once
v_gene: TRBV4-2
d_gene: -
len: 17
CDR3nt: TGTGCCAGCAGCCTTAAACCCGGCCTGAGCTCCTACAATGAGCAGTTCTTC
CDR3aa: CASSLKPGLSSYNEQFF

j_gene: TRBJ1-1
abundance: -
v_gene: TRBV20-1
d_gene: -
len: 10
CDR3nt: TGCAGTGTTTCCGGCTCGGGAGCTTTCTTT
CDR3aa: CSVSGSGAFF

j_gene: TRBJ2-7
abundance: once
v_gene: TRBV28
d_gene: -
len: 12
CDR3nt: TGTGCCAGCAGTTTCGAAGCCTACGAGCAGTACTTC
CDR3aa: CASSFEAYEQYF

j_gene: TRBJ1-6
abundance: -
v_gene: TRBV2
d_gene: -
len: 13
CDR3nt: TGTGCCAGCAGTGAAGGGGTGCCTTCACCCCTCCACTTT
CDR3aa: CASSEGVPSPLHF